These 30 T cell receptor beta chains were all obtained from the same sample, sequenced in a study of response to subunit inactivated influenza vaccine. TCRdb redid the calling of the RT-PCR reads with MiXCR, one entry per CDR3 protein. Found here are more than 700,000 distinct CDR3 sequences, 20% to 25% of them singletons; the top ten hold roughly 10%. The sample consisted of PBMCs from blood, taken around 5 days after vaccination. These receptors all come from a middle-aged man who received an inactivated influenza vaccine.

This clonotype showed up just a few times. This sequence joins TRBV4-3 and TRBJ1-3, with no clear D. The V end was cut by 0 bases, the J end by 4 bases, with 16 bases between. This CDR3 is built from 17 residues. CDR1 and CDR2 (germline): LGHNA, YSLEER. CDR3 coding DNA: TGCGCCAGCAGCCAAGATGAGCGATTGTCTGCGGGAAACACCATATATTTT. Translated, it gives CASSQDERLSAGNTIYF.

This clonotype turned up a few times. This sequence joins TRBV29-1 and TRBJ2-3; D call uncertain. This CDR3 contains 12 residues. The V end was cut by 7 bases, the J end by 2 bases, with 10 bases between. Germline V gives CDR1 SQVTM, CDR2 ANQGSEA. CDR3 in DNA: TGCAGCGCTACCGGGCCCACAGATACGCAGTATTTT. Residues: CSATGPTDTQYF.

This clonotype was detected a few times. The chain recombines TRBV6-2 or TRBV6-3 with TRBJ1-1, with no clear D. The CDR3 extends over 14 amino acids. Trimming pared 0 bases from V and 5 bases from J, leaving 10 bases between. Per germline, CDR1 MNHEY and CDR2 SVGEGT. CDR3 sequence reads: CASSYSWGGTEAFF. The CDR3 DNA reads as TGTGCCAGCAGTTACTCGTGGGGAGGAACTGAAGCTTTCTTT.

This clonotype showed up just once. CDR3 residues: CASSLSSGGTHTQYF. DNA of the CDR3: TGTGCCAGCAGTCTTTCTAGCGGGGGAACCCATACGCAGTATTTT. V and J are TRBV27 and TRBJ2-3, with 10 bases matching TRBD2. Germline loops: CDR1 MNHEY, CDR2 SMNVEV (reference sequence). The CDR3 runs 15 residues. Trimming removed 5 bases from V and 7 bases from J; junction bases left unmatched: 9.

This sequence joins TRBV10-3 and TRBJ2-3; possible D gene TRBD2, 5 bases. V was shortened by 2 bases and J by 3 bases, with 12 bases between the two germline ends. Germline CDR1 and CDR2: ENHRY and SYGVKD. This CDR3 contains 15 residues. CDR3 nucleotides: TGTGCCATCAGTGAGGGAGTAGCGAAGACAGATACGCAGTATTTT. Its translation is CAISEGVAKTDTQYF.

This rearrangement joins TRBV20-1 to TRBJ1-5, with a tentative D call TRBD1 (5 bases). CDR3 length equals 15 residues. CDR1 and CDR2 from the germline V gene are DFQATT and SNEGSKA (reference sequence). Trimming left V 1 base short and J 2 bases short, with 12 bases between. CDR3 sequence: CSARGQGGGNQPQHF. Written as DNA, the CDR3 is TGCAGTGCTAGAGGCCAGGGTGGGGGCAATCAGCCCCAGCATTTT.

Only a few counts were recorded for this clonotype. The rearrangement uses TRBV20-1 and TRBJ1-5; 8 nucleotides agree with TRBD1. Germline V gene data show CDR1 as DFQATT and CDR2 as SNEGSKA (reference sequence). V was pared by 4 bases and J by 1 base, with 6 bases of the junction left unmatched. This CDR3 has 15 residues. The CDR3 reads CSATRTGLSNQPQHF. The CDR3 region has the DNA TGCAGTGCTACTCGGACAGGGCTGAGCAATCAGCCCCAGCATTTT.

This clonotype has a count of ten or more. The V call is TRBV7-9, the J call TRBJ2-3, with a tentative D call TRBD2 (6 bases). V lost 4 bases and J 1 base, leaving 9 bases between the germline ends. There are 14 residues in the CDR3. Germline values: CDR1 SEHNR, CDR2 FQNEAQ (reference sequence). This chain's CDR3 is CASSSAGGTDTQYF. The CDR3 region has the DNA TGTGCCAGCAGCTCAGCGGGCGGCACAGATACGCAGTATTTT.

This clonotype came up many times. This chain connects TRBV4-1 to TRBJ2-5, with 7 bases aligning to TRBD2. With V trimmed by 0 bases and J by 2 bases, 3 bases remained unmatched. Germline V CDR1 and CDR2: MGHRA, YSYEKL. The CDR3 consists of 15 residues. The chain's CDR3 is CASSQDPGLQETQYF. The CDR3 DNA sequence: TGCGCCAGCAGCCAAGATCCGGGACTACAAGAGACCCAGTACTTC.

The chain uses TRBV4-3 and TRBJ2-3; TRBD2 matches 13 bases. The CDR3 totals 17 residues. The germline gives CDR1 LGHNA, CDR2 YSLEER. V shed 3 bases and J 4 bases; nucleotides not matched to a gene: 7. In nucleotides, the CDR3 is TGCGCCAGCAGCCACATCGGACTAGCGGGAGTCGCAGATACGCAGTATTTT. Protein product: CASSHIGLAGVADTQYF.

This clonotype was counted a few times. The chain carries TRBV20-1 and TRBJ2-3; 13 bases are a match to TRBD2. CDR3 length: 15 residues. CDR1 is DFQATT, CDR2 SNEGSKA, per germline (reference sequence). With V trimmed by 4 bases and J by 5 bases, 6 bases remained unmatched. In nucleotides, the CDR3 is TGCAGTGCTACAACTAGCGGGGGGGCAGGAGATACGCAGTATTTT. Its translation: CSATTSGGAGDTQYF.

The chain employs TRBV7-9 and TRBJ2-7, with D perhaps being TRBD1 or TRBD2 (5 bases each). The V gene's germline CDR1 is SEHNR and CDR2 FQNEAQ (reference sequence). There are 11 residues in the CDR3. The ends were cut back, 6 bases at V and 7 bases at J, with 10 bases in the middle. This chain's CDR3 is CASSFEGEQYF. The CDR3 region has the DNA TGTGCCAGCAGTTTCGAGGGGGAGCAGTACTTC.

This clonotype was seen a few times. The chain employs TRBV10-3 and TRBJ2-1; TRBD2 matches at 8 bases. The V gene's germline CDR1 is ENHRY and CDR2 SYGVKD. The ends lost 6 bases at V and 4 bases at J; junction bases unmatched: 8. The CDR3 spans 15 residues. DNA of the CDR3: TGTGCCATCAGGCAAACTAGCGGAGTTTACAATGAGCAGTTCTTC. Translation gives CAIRQTSGVYNEQFF.

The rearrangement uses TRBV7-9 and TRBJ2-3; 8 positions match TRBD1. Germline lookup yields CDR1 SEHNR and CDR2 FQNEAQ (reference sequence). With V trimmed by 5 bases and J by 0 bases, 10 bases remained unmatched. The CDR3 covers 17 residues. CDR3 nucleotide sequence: TGTGCCAGCAGCCTCCGGGTCGGGACAGGCAGCACAGATACGCAGTATTTT. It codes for CASSLRVGTGSTDTQYF.

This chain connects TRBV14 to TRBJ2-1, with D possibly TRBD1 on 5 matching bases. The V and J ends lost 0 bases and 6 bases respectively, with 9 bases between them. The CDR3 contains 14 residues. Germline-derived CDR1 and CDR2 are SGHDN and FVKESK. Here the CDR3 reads CASSQDLGVNEQFF. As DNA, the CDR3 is TGTGCCAGCAGCCAAGATTTAGGGGTCAATGAGCAGTTCTTC. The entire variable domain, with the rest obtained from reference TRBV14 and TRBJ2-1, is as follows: EAGVTQFPSHSVIEKGQTVTLRCDPISGHDNLYWYRRVMGKEIKFLLHFVKESKQDESGMPNNRFLAERTGGTYSTLKVQPAELEDSGVYFCASSQDLGVNEQFFGPGTRLTVL.

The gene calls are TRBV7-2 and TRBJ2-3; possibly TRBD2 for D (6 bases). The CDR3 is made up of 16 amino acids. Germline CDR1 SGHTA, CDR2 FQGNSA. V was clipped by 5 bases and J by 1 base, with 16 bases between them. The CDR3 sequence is CASSPPGTGRTDTQYF. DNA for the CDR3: TGTGCCAGCAGCCCACCTGGGACTGGCCGCACAGATACGCAGTATTTT.

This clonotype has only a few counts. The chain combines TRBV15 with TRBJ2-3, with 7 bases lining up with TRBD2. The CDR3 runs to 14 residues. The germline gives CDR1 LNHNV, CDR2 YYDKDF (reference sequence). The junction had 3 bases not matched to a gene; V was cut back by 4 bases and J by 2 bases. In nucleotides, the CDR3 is TGTGCCACCAGCACTAGCGGAAACACAGATACGCAGTATTTT. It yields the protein CATSTSGNTDTQYF.

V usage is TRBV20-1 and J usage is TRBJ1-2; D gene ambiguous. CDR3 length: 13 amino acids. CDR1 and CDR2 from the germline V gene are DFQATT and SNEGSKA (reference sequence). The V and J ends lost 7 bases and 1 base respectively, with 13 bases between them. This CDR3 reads CSGLHGNNYGYTF. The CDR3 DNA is TGCAGTGGCCTACACGGAAATAACTATGGCTACACCTTC.

The CDR3 sequence: CASMGGFRDSYEQYF. As DNA, the CDR3 is TGTGCCAGCATGGGAGGATTTCGGGACTCCTACGAGCAGTACTTC. This chain links TRBV12-3 or TRBV12-4 with TRBJ2-7; perhaps TRBD2 as D (6 bases). This CDR3 has 15 residues. V gave up 7 bases and J gave up 0 bases, with 16 bases separating them.

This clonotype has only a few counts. The chain's CDR3 is CASSARDRPTDTQYF. The CDR3 nucleotides are TGTGCCAGCAGTGCCCGGGACAGACCAACAGATACGCAGTATTTT. V is TRBV6-1 and J is TRBJ2-3; 7 bases agree with TRBD1. The germline V gene has CDR1 MNHNS and CDR2 SASEGT. V lost 4 bases, J lost 3 bases, and 7 bases stayed unmatched. The CDR3 consists of 15 residues.

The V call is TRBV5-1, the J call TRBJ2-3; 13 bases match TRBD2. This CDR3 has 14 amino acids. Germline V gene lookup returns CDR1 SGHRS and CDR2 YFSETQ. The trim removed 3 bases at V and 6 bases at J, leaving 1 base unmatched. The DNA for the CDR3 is TGCGCCAGCAGCTCGACTAGCGGGAGGGATACGCAGTATTTT. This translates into CASSSTSGRDTQYF.

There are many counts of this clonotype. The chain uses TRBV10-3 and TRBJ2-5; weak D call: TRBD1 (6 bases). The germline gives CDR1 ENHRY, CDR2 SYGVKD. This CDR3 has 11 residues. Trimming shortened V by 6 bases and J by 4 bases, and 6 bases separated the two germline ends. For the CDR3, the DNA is TGTGCCATCAGGACAGGAGAGACCCAGTACTTC. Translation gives CAIRTGETQYF.

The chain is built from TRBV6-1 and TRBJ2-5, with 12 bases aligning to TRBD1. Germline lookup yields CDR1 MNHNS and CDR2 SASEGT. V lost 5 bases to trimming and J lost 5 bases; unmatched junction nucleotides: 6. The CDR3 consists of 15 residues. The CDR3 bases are TGTGCCAGCAGTCCCGGGACAGGGGGCCACGAGACCCAGTACTTC. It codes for CASSPGTGGHETQYF.

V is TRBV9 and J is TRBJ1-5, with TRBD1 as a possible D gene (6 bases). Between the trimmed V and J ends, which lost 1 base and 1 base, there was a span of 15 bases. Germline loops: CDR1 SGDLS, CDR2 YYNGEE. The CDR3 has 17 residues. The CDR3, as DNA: TGTGCCAGCAGCGTAAACAAACAAGGGGGAAGCAATCAGCCCCAGCATTTT. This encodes CASSVNKQGGSNQPQHF.

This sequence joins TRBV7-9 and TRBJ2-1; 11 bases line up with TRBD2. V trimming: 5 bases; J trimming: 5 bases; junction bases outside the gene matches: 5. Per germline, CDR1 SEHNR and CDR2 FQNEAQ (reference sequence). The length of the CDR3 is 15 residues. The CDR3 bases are TGTGCCAGCAGCAAGTTAGCGGGAGGGGACAATGAGCAGTTCTTC. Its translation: CASSKLAGGDNEQFF.

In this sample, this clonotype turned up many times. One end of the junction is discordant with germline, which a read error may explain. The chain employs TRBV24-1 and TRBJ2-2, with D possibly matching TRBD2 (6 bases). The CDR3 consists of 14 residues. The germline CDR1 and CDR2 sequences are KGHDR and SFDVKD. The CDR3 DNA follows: TGTGTCACCAAGGCCGGGGGGAACACCGGGGAGCTGTTTTTT. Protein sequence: CVTKAGGNTGELFF.

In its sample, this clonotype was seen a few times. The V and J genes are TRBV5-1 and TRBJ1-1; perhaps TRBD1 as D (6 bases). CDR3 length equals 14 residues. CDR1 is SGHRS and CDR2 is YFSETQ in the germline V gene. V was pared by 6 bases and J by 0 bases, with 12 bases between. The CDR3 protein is CASNPGQVNTEAFF. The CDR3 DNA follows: TGCGCCAGCAATCCGGGACAAGTGAACACTGAAGCTTTCTTT. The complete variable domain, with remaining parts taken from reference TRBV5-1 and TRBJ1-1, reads KAGVTQTPRYLIKTRGQQVTLSCSPISGHRSVSWYQQTPGQGLQFLFEYFSETQRNKGNFPGRFSGRQFSNSRSEMNVSTLELGDSALYLCASNPGQVNTEAFFGQGTRLTVV.

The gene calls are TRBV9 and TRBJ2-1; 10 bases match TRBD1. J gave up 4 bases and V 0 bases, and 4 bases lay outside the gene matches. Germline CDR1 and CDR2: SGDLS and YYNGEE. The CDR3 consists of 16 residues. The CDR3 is CASSVAGQGVYNEQFF. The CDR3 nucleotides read TGTGCCAGCAGCGTAGCAGGACAGGGGGTATACAATGAGCAGTTCTTC.

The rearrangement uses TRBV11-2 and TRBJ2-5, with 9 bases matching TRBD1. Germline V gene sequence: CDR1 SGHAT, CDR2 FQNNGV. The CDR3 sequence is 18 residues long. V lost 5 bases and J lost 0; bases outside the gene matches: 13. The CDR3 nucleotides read TGTGCCAGCAGCCCCGGGACAGGGCCAAAGCTATACCAAGAGACCCAGTACTTC. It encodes CASSPGTGPKLYQETQYF.

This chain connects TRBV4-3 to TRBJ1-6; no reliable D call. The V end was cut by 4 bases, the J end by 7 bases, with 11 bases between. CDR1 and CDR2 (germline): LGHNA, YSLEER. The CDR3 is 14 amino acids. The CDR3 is CASSPREENSPLHF. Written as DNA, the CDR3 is TGCGCCAGCAGCCCCCGGGAGGAGAATTCACCCCTCCACTTT.